Listed here are 18 T cell receptor beta chains from one sample, sequenced in a study of blood T cell repertoires in COVID-19. The table came from immunoSEQ multiplex PCR; TCRdb's copy has only in-frame clones and leaves some out. Of 200,000 to 250,000 clones listed, 65% to 85% are singletons. The sample comprised PBMCs or T cells enriched from blood (not recorded which). These receptors came from a middle-aged woman with acute COVID-19.

The genes are TRBV4-2 and TRBJ1-3; TRBD1 matches 7 bases. CDR1 and CDR2 (germline): LGHNA, YNFKEQ. The CDR3 covers 15 residues. Trimming at V came to 3 bases and at J to 2 bases, leaving 4 bases not matched to a gene. Here the CDR3 reads CASSQKDRAGNTIYF. The CDR3 region has the DNA TGTGCCAGCAGCCAGAAAGACAGGGCTGGAAACACCATATATTTT.

In this sample, this clone turned up a few times. The CDR3 bases are TGTGCCGGACAAGCTCCGGGACAGGGGCTCGACGAGCAGTACTTC. It encodes CAGQAPGQGLDEQYF. This chain uses TRBV2 with TRBJ2-7; 10 bases are shared with TRBD1. The V gene end was trimmed by 11 bases and the J gene end by 5 bases; junction bases not matched to a gene: 15. The CDR3 has 15 amino acids. Germline loops: CDR1 SNHLY, CDR2 FYNNEI.

This chain connects TRBV7-2 to TRBJ1-5; D is unresolved. Trimming pared 5 bases from V and 3 bases from J, leaving 14 bases between. The CDR3 loop spans 15 amino acids. In germline, CDR1 is SGHTA, CDR2 FQGNSA. The CDR3: CASSPIDGDNQPQHF. CDR3 DNA sequence: TGTGCCAGCAGCCCCATTGACGGGGACAATCAGCCCCAGCATTTT.

This clone was found a few times. The chain carries TRBV19 and TRBJ2-2; possibly TRBD1 for D (6 bases). Per the germline V gene, CDR1 is LNHDA and CDR2 is SQIVND (reference sequence). Between the trimmed V and J ends, which lost 1 base and 4 bases, there was a span of 10 bases. CDR3 length: 15 residues. This CDR3 is CASSIVRGGTGELFF. The CDR3, as DNA: TGTGCCAGTAGTATAGTGAGAGGGGGCACCGGGGAGCTGTTTTTT. Full variable domain (remainder filled in from reference TRBV19 and TRBJ2-2): DGGITQSPKYLFRKEGQNVTLSCEQNLNHDAMYWYRQDPGQGLRLIYYSQIVNDFQKGDIAEGYSVSREKKESFPLTVTSAQKNPTAFYLCASSIVRGGTGELFFGEGSRLTVL.

The rearrangement uses TRBV18 and TRBJ2-7; D ambiguous. The CDR3 loop spans 14 amino acids. Germline V CDR1 and CDR2: KGHSH, LQKENI. V shed 3 bases and J shed 2 bases, with 11 bases lying between them. CDR3 loop: CASSPEILPYEQYF. The DNA for the CDR3 is TGTGCCAGCTCACCGGAGATTCTCCCCTACGAGCAGTACTTC.

The rearrangement links TRBV28 to TRBJ2-7, with D perhaps TRBD1 (6 bases). Deletions cut 7 bases from V and 1 base from J, with 17 bases between. The germline CDR1 and CDR2 sequences are MDHEN and SYDVKM. CDR3 size: 15 residues. The CDR3 nucleotides read TGTGCCAGCAACCCCAGGGGCATGAGGTCCTACGAGCAGTACTTC. This translates into CASNPRGMRSYEQYF.

The V gene is TRBV15, the J gene TRBJ1-4, with 8 bases aligning to TRBD1. There are 18 residues in the CDR3. Unmatched junction bases numbered 10, after V lost 0 bases and J lost 4 bases. Germline CDR1 is LNHNV and CDR2 is YYDKDF (reference sequence). In nucleotides, the CDR3 is TGTGCCACCAGCAGAGAATCGGGGCAGGGGGCTGTTAATGAAAAACTGTTTTTT. Translating it yields CATSRESGQGAVNEKLFF.

The chain uses TRBV5-1 and TRBJ2-3, with 10 nucleotides matching TRBD2. The CDR3 totals 14 residues. V was clipped by 5 bases and J by 3 bases; unmatched bases: 3. The V gene's germline CDR1 is SGHRS and CDR2 YFSETQ. The CDR3, as DNA: TGCGCCAGCAGTAAGGGACTAGCGACAGATACGCAGTATTTT. Its translation: CASSKGLATDTQYF.

The gene calls are TRBV6-4 and TRBJ2-1; 11 bases align to TRBD2. The CDR3 is 16 residues long. After removal of 0 bases from V and 9 bases from J, the junction contained 7 bases not matched to a gene. Looked up from germline, CDR1 is MRHNA and CDR2 is SNTAGT. The CDR3 bases are TGTGCCAGCAGTGACTCGAGGCTAGCGGGGGGAGTTGAGCAGTTCTTC. This encodes CASSDSRLAGGVEQFF.

The gene calls are TRBV7-2 and TRBJ2-1; maybe TRBD2 (5 bases). V lost 5 bases to trimming and J lost 0 bases, with 11 bases between them. Germline CDR1 reads SGHTA; CDR2 reads FQGNSA. This CDR3 region has 15 residues. The CDR3 DNA reads TGTGCCAGCAGCCCCGCTAGCAACTCCTACAATGAGCAGTTCTTC. Translating gives CASSPASNSYNEQFF. The complete variable domain, with remaining parts taken from reference TRBV7-2 and TRBJ2-1, reads GAGVSQSPSNKVTEKGKDVELRCDPISGHTALYWYRQSLGQGLEFLIYFQGNSAPDKSGLPSDRFSAERTGGSVSTLTIQRTQQEDSAVYLCASSPASNSYNEQFFGPGTRLTVL.

The J gene is TRBJ2-1, the V gene TRBV6-5, with TRBD2 matching over 13 bases. Unmatched junction bases numbered 8, after V lost 11 bases and J lost 7 bases. The CDR3 covers 14 residues. CDR1 and CDR2 from the germline V gene are MNHEY and SVGAGI. In nucleotides, the CDR3 is TGTGCCGCCCGGACTAGCGGGGGCCCTAATGAGCAGTTCTTC. Translation gives CAARTSGGPNEQFF.

V usage is TRBV9 and J usage is TRBJ2-7; TRBD1 matches at 10 bases. V lost 3 bases and J lost 6; bases outside the gene matches: 9. The CDR3 spans 15 residues. The germline gives CDR1 SGDLS, CDR2 YYNGEE. The CDR3 nucleotides are TGTGCCAGCAGCGCGGGGACAGGGGTAACGGGCGAGCAGTACTTC. Amino acid sequence: CASSAGTGVTGEQYF.

CDR3 protein: CASSLLTGNYGYTF. CDR3 nucleotide sequence: TGTGCCAGCAGCCTGTTGACAGGAAACTATGGCTACACCTTC. The V and J genes are TRBV7-9 and TRBJ1-2; D is possibly TRBD1 (6 bases). The ends were cut back, 5 bases at V and 2 bases at J, with 12 bases in the middle. This CDR3 region has 14 residues. The germline V gene encodes CDR1 SEHNR and CDR2 FQNEAQ (reference sequence).

The CDR3 protein is CASSVGAGATYEQYF. DNA for the CDR3: TGTGCCAGCAGCGTCGGGGCGGGAGCGACTTACGAGCAGTACTTC. This chain links TRBV9 with TRBJ2-7; 7 nucleotides align to TRBD2. This CDR3 is built from 15 residues. The germline V gene has CDR1 SGDLS and CDR2 YYNGEE. V shed 2 bases and J 4 bases; nucleotides not matched to a gene: 9.

The chain employs TRBV11-1 and TRBJ1-2; TRBD1 matches 9 bases. This CDR3 is built from 14 residues. Germline loops: CDR1 SGHAT, CDR2 FQDESV (reference sequence). J lost 5 bases, V lost 5 bases, and 6 bases had no gene match. The CDR3 here is CASSRGTGWYGYTF. The CDR3 bases are TGTGCCAGCAGCCGCGGGACAGGGTGGTATGGCTACACCTTC.

In its sample, this clone was seen many times. This rearrangement joins TRBV5-1 to TRBJ1-4; D is perhaps TRBD1 (5 bases). The CDR3 loop spans 15 amino acids. The V gene lost 0 bases and the J gene lost 7 bases, with 13 bases spanning the gap. Germline-derived CDR1 and CDR2 are SGHRS and YFSETQ. The CDR3 bases are TGCGCCAGCAGCTTGGGACAGCCTCTGAGTGAAAAACTGTTTTTT. Protein: CASSLGQPLSEKLFF.

This clone was recorded once. This sequence joins TRBV19 and TRBJ2-2; possibly TRBD2 for D (6 bases). V was clipped by 11 bases and J by 4 bases, with 17 bases between them. Per the germline V gene, CDR1 is LNHDA and CDR2 is SQIVND (reference sequence). The CDR3 is made up of 14 amino acids. The CDR3 sequence is CAGGDQGGTGELFF. The CDR3 nucleotides read TGTGCCGGAGGGGACCAGGGAGGCACCGGGGAGCTGTTTTTT.

The rearrangement links TRBV5-6 to TRBJ2-1, with 9 bases aligning to TRBD2. The germline V gene encodes CDR1 SGHDT and CDR2 YYEEEE. V shed 4 bases, J shed 5 bases, and the junction held 10 bases outside the gene matches. The CDR3 has 16 residues. CDR3 loop: CASSPVGAGGDNEQFF. The CDR3 nucleotides are TGTGCCAGCAGCCCCGTCGGGGCGGGGGGGGACAATGAGCAGTTCTTC.